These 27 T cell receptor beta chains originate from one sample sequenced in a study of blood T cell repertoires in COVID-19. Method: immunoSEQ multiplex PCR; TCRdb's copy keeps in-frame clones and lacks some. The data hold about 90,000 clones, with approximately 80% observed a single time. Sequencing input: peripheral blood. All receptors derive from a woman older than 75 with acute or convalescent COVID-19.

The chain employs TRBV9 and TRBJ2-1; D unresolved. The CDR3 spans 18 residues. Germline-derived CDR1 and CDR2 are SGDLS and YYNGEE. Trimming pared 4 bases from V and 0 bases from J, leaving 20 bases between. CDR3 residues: CASSPGAPIQSSYNEQFF. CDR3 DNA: TGTGCCAGCAGCCCTGGAGCACCCATTCAGAGCTCCTACAATGAGCAGTTCTTC. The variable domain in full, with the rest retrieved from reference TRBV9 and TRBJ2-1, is DSGVTQTPKHLITATGQRVTLRCSPRSGDLSVYWYQQSLDQGLQFLIQYYNGEERAKGNILERFSAQQFPDLHSELNLSSLELGDSALYFCASSPGAPIQSSYNEQFFGPGTRLTVL.

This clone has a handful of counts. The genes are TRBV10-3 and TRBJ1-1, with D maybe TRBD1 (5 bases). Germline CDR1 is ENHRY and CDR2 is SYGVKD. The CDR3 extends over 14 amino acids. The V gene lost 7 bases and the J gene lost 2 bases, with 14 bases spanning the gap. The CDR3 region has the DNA TGTGCCATCACACGGACATTCCTTAACACTGAAGCTTTCTTT. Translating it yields CAITRTFLNTEAFF.

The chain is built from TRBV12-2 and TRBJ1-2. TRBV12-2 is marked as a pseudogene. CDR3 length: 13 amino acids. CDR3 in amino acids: CASRHLPGVGYTF. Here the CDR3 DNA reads TGTGCAAGTCGCCACCTCCCGGGGGTTGGCTACACCTTC.

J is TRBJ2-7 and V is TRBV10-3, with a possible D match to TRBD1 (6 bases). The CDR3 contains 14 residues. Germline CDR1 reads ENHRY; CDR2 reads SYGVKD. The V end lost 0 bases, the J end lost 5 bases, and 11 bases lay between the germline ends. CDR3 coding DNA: TGTGCCATCAGTGAGTCACAGGGAGTCGACGAGCAGTACTTC. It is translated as CAISESQGVDEQYF.

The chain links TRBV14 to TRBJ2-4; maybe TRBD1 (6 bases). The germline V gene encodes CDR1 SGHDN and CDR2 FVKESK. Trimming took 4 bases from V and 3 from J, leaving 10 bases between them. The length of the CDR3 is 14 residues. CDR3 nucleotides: TGTGCCAGCAGCCCAGGACAGAGCAAAAACATTCAGTACTTC. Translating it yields CASSPGQSKNIQYF.

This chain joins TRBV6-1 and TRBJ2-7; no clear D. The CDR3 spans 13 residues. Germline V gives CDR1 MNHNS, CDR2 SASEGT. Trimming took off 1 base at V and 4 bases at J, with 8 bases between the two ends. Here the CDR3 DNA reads TGTGCCAGCAGTGAAGTGCGCGTTTACGAGCAGTACTTC. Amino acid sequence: CASSEVRVYEQYF.

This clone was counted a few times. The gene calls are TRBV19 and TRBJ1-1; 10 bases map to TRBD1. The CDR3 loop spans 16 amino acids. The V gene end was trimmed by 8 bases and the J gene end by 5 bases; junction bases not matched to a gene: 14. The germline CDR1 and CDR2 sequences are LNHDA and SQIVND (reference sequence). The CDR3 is CASRLTTGGVETEAFF. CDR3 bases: TGTGCCAGTCGACTAACGACAGGGGGCGTCGAGACTGAAGCTTTCTTT.

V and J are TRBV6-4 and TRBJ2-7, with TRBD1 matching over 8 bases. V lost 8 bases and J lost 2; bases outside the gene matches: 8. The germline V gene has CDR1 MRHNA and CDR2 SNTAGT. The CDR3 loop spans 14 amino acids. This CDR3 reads CASGAQGAPYEQYF. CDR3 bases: TGTGCCAGCGGGGCCCAGGGGGCTCCCTACGAGCAGTACTTC.

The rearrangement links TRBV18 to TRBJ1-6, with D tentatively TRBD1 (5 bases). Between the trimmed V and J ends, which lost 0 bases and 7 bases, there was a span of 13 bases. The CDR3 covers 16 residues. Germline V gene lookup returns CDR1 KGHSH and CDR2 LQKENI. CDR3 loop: CASSPPGGRRNSPLHF. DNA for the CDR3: TGTGCCAGCTCACCACCGGGGGGGAGGCGGAATTCACCCCTCCACTTT.

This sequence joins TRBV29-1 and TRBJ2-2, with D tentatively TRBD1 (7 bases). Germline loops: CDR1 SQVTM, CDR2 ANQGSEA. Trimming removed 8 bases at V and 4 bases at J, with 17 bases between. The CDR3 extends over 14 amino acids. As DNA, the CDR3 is TGCAGCACACGGGCAGGGGGACTCACCGGGGAGCTGTTTTTT. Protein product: CSTRAGGLTGELFF.

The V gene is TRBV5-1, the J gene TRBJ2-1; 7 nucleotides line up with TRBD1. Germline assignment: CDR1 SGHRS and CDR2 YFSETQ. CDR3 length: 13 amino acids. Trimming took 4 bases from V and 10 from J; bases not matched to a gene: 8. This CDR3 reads CASSPTGDGEQFF. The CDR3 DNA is TGCGCCAGCAGCCCTACAGGGGACGGCGAGCAGTTCTTC.

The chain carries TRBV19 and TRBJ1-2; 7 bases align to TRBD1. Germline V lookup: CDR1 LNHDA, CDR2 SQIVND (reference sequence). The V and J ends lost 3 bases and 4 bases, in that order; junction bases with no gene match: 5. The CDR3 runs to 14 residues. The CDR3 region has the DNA TGTGCCAGTAGTATCGAGGGACAGCTCTATGGCTACACCTTC. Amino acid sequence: CASSIEGQLYGYTF.

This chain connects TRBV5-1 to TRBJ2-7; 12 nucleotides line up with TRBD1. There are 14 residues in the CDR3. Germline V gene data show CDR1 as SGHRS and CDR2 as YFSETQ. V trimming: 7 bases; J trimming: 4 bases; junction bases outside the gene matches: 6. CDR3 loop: CASGPGQGAYEQYF. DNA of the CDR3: TGCGCCAGCGGTCCGGGACAGGGGGCATACGAGCAGTACTTC. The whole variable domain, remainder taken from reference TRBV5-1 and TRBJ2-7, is KAGVTQTPRYLIKTRGQQVTLSCSPISGHRSVSWYQQTPGQGLQFLFEYFSETQRNKGNFPGRFSGRQFSNSRSEMNVSTLELGDSALYLCASGPGQGAYEQYFGPGTRLTVT.

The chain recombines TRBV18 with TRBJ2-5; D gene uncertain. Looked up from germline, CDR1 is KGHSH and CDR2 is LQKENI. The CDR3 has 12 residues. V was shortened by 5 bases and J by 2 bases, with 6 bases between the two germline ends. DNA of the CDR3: TGTGCCAGCTCATCTAGTCAAGAGACCCAGTACTTC. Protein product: CASSSSQETQYF.

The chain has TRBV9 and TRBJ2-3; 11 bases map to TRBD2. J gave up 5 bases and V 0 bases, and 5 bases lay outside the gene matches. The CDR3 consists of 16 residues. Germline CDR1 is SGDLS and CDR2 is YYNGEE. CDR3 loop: CASSVATSGSLDTQYF. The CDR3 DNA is TGTGCCAGCAGCGTAGCTACTAGCGGGAGTCTAGATACGCAGTATTTT.

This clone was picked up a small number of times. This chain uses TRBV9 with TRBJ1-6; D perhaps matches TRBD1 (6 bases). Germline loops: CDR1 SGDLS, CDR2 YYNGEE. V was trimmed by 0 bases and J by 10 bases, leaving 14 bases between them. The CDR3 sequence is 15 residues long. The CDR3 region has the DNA TGTGCCAGCAGCGTAGGATTCGGGACAAGGTCACCCCTCCACTTT. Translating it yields CASSVGFGTRSPLHF.

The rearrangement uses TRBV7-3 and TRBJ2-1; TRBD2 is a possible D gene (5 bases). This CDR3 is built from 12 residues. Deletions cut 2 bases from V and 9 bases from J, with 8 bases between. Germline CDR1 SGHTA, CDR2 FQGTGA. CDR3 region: CASSLEGPEQFF. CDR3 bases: TGTGCCAGCAGCTTAGAGGGCCCTGAGCAGTTCTTC.

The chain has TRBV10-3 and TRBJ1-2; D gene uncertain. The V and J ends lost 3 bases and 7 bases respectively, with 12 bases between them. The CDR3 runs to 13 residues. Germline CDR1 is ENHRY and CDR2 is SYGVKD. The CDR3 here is CAISDLTRSGYTF. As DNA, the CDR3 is TGTGCCATCAGTGACCTCACACGGAGTGGCTACACCTTC.

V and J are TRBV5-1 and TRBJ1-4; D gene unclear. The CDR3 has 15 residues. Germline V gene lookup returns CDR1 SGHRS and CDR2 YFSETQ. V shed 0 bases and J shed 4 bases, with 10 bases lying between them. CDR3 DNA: TGCGCCAGCAGCTTGGGGCGGGGTGATAATGAAAAACTGTTTTTT. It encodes CASSLGRGDNEKLFF.

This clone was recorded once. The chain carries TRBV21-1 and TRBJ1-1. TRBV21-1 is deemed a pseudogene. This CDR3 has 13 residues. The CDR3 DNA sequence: TGTGCCAGCAGCCCACGAGTAGCGGCTGAAGCTTTCTTT. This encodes CASSPRVAAEAFF.

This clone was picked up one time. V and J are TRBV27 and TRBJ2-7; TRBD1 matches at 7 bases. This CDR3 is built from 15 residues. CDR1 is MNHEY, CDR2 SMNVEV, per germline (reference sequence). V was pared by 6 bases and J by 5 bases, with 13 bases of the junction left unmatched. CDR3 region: CASSRLDRAGNEQYF. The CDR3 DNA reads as TGTGCCAGCAGCCGACTCGACAGGGCTGGAAACGAGCAGTACTTC.

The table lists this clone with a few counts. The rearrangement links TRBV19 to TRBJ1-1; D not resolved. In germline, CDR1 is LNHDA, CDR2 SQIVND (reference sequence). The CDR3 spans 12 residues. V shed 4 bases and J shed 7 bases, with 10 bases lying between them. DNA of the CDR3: TGTGCCAGTAGTACCCGCCCTAATGAAGCTTTCTTT. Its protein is CASSTRPNEAFF.

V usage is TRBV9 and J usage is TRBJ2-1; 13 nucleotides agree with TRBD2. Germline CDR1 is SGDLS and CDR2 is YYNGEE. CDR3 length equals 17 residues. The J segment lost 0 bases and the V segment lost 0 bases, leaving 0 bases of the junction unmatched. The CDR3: CASSVGTSGSSYNEQFF. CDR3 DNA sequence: TGTGCCAGCAGCGTAGGGACTAGCGGGAGCTCCTACAATGAGCAGTTCTTC.

The CDR3 spells CASSSRPSGGQHEQYF. The CDR3 region has the DNA TGTGCCAGCAGCTCCCGCCCTAGCGGGGGGCAACACGAGCAGTACTTC. The chain is built from TRBV7-6 and TRBJ2-7; 11 bases fit TRBD2. The V gene end was trimmed by 4 bases and the J gene end by 5 bases; junction bases not matched to a gene: 10. There are 16 residues in the CDR3. CDR1 and CDR2 from the germline V gene are SGHVS and FNYEAQ.

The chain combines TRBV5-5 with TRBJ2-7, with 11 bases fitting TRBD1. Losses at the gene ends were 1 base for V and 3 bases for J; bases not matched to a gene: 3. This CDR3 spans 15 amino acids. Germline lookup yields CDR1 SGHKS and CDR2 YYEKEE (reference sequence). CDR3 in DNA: TGTGCCAGCAGCTTGTTGGGACAGGGGGGCTACGAGCAGTACTTC. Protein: CASSLLGQGGYEQYF.

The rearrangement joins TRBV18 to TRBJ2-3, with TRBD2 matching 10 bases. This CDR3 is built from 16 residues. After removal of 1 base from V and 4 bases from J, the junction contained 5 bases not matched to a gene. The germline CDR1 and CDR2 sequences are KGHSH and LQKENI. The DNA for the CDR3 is TGTGCCAGCTCACCACTTTCTAGCGGGAGACCAGATACGCAGTATTTT. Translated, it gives CASSPLSSGRPDTQYF.

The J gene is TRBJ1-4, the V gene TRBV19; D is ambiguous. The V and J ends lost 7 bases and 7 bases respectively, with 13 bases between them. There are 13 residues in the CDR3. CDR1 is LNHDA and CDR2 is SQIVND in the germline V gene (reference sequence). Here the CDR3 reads CASTGPLREKLFF. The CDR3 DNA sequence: TGTGCCAGTACGGGTCCGTTGCGTGAAAAACTGTTTTTT.